These 9 T cell receptor beta chains share one sample of origin, sequenced in a study of cytomegalovirus exposure and HLA in healthy donors (dated by TCRdb to about 2017). Receptors were amplified or captured by the immunoSEQ multiplex PCR assay. The multiplex PCR relied on a mix of 60 forward primers for TCR Vbeta segments and 13 reverse primers for TCR Jbeta segments. The clones in this table, taken by TCRdb from immuneACCESS, are in-frame only. Not every clone is retained; where verified, under half of the shortfall comes from an unresolved V gene, and the cause of the rest is unknown. The table for this sample lists more than 80,000 clones; more than 75% of them were counted only once. The leading ten clones occupy approximately 10% of the sample. Sequencing was performed on PBMCs. These receptors all stem from a man aged 30 to 39 in good health and CMV-seropositive.

The chain couples TRBV28 to TRBJ1-1; TRBD1 is a possible D gene (6 bases). Germline V CDR1 and CDR2: MDHEN, SYDVKM. Trimming took 7 bases from V and 6 from J, leaving 21 bases between them. The CDR3 runs 15 residues. The CDR3 loop is CASIQTGAPLAEAFF. For the CDR3, the DNA is TGTGCCAGCATCCAGACAGGCGCCCCGTTGGCTGAAGCTTTCTTT. The entire variable domain, with the rest obtained from reference TRBV28 and TRBJ1-1, is as follows: DVKVTQSSRYLVKRTGEKVFLECVQDMDHENMFWYRQDPGLGLRLIYFSYDVKMKEKGDIPEGYSVSREKKERFSLILESASTNQTSMYLCASIQTGAPLAEAFFGQGTRLTVV.

The rearrangement joins TRBV7-9 to TRBJ1-5; a possible D gene is TRBD1 (6 bases). V lost 5 bases and J 0 bases, leaving 17 bases between the germline ends. The V gene's germline CDR1 is SEHNR and CDR2 FQNEAQ (reference sequence). The CDR3 is 17 amino acids. CDR3 DNA: TGTGCCAGCAGCCTTACCCGGGGGGCCAATAGCAATCAGCCCCAGCATTTT. It specifies CASSLTRGANSNQPQHF.

This chain uses TRBV5-4 with TRBJ1-1, with D maybe TRBD1 (5 bases). Germline-derived CDR1 and CDR2 are SGHNT and YYREEE (reference sequence). The CDR3 sequence is 15 residues long. Deletions cut 4 bases from V and 1 base from J, with 14 bases between. The CDR3 loop is CASSHPTEANTEAFF. The CDR3 bases are TGTGCCAGCAGCCACCCGACAGAAGCGAACACTGAAGCTTTCTTT.

This chain's CDR3 is CASSLSLLRGAWNEQFF. CDR3 sequence (DNA): TGTGCCAGCAGTTTATCCCTGCTAAGGGGCGCATGGAATGAGCAGTTCTTC. V usage is TRBV28 and J usage is TRBJ2-1; a weak D match, TRBD1 (5 bases). Trimming stripped 1 base from V and 7 bases from J, with 20 bases between. CDR3 size: 17 residues. Per germline, CDR1 MDHEN and CDR2 SYDVKM. Using reference TRBV28 and TRBJ2-1 for the parts outside the CDR3, the full variable domain is DVKVTQSSRYLVKRTGEKVFLECVQDMDHENMFWYRQDPGLGLRLIYFSYDVKMKEKGDIPEGYSVSREKKERFSLILESASTNQTSMYLCASSLSLLRGAWNEQFFGPGTRLTVL.

V is TRBV2 and J is TRBJ2-1; TRBD2 might be the D (7 bases). The CDR3 is made up of 14 amino acids. V was trimmed by 7 bases and J by 6 bases, leaving 16 bases between them. Germline CDR1 reads SNHLY; CDR2 reads FYNNEI. The CDR3 DNA sequence: TGTGCCAGCAACGGGGGGCCGAGGGTCAATGAGCAGTTCTTC. Translating it yields CASNGGPRVNEQFF.

The chain is built from TRBV7-9 and TRBJ2-3; D not certain. The CDR3 has 14 amino acids. V gave up 5 bases and J gave up 1 base, with 10 bases separating them. Germline loops: CDR1 SEHNR, CDR2 FQNEAQ (reference sequence). The CDR3 DNA is TGTGCCAGCAGCCCCGTCCAGGGCACAGATACGCAGTATTTT. Its protein product is CASSPVQGTDTQYF.

The gene calls are TRBV4-1 and TRBJ2-1; 10 bases agree with TRBD2. Trimming took 0 bases from V and 0 from J; bases not matched to a gene: 8. This CDR3 contains 19 residues. Germline loops: CDR1 MGHRA, CDR2 YSYEKL. The CDR3 DNA is TGCGCCAGCAGCCAAGATCAGGGGTTAGCGGGAGGCTCCTACAATGAGCAGTTCTTC. This translates into CASSQDQGLAGGSYNEQFF.

V is TRBV10-2 and J is TRBJ2-1; D perhaps matches TRBD2 (5 bases). Germline-derived CDR1 and CDR2 are WSHSY and SAAADI. Trimming stripped 3 bases from V and 3 bases from J, with 9 bases between. The CDR3 loop spans 14 amino acids. The CDR3 DNA sequence: TGCGCCAGCAGTGAAGGGAGCGACTACAATGAGCAGTTCTTC. It encodes CASSEGSDYNEQFF.

The V gene is TRBV2, the J gene TRBJ2-1, with D possibly matching TRBD1 (5 bases). With 5 bases removed from V and 9 bases from J, the gap between germline ends came to 20 bases. Germline V gene sequence: CDR1 SNHLY, CDR2 FYNNEI. This CDR3 contains 15 residues. The DNA for the CDR3 is TGTGCCAGCAGTCCCCAACCGCAGGGTTTCGGTGAGCAGTTCTTC. Encoded protein: CASSPQPQGFGEQFF.